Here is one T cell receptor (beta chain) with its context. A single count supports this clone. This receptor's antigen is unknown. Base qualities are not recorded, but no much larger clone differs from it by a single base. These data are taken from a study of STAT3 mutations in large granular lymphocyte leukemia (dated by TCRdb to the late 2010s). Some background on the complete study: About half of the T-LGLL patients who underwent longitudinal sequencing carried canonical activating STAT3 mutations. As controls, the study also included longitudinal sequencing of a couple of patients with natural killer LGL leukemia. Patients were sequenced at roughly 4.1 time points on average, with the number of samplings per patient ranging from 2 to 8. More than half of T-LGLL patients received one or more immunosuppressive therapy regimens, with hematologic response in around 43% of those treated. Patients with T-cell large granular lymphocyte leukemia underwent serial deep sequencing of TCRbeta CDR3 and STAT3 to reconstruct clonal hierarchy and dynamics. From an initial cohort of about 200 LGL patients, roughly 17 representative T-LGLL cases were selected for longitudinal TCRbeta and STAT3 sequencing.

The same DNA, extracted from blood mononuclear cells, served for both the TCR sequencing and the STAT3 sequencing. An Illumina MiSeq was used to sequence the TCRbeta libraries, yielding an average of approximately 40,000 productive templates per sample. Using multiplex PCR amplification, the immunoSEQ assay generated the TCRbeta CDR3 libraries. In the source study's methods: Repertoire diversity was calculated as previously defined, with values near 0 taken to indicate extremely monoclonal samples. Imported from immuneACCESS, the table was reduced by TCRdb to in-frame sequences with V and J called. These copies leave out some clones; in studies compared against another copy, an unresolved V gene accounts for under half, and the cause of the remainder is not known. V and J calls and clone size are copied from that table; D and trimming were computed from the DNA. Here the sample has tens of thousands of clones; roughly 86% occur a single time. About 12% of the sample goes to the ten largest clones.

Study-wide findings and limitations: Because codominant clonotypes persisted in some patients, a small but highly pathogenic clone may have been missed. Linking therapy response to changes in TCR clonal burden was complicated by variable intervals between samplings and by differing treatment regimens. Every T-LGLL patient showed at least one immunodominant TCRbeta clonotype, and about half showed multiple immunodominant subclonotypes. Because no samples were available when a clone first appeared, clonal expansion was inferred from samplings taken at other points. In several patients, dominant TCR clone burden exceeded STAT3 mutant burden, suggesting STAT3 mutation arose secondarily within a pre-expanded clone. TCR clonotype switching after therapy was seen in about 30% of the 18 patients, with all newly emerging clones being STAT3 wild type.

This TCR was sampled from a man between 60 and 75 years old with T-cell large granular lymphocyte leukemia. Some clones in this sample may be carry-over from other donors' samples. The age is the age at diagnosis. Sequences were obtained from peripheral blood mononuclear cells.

The sequenced DNA: TGTGCCAGCAGCCCGACAGGGGGAGTAGAGACCCAGTACTTC. This yields the protein CASSPTGGVETQYF. The V gene is TRBV7-2 and the J gene is TRBJ2-5, and TRBD1 matches 9 of the central bases. Including cysteine and phenylalanine, the CDR3 has 14 amino acids. Of the read, only the CDR3 DNA is kept; its 42 bases are in frame from base 1. For this chain, trimming is 5 bases at the V end and 4 bases at the J end, and the number of junction bases without a gene match is 5. CDR1 and CDR2, per the germline V gene, are SGHTA and FQGNSA.